This T cell receptor (beta chain) was captured by sequencing in a study of blood T cells in healthy people across ages. Whole-study results and caveats: Higher diversity, along with more naive CD4+ cells, distinguished long-lived donors from aged donors. Getting older went along with TCR beta diversity per million T cells dropping roughly linearly.

Primed by a sample-barcoded 5' primer and a J-beta primer mix, a second PCR proceeded for about 7 to 11 cycles. Per-sample output comprised a minimum of 2.5 million paired-end reads containing CDR3. TCRdb re-called the 5' RACE reads through MiXCR, storing one row per CDR3 protein. The table has around 970,000 distinct CDR3 sequences, 51% seen once. The ends lost 4 bases at V and 6 bases at J; junction bases unmatched: 9. Germline values: CDR1 SGHKS, CDR2 YYEKEE (reference sequence). The CDR3 contains 15 residues. A word on this clonotype: Antigen specificity is unknown.

The clonotype originates from a woman aged 55-69 years in good health. The chain couples TRBV5-5 to TRBJ2-2; 7 positions match TRBD1. Sample: blood. CDR3 DNA sequence: TGTGCCAGCAGCGTGGGACAGAGTCTTTCCGGGGAGCTGTTTTTT. Translation gives CASSVGQSLSGELFF.